Given below is one T cell receptor beta chain in context. V dropped 3 bases and J dropped 5 bases, with 8 bases sitting between them. Germline V gene lookup returns CDR1 SGHAT and CDR2 FQNNGV. This CDR3 has 13 amino acids. This entry comes from a study of blood T cell repertoires in COVID-19. Looking at the study overall: The United States, Italy and Spain supplied acute and convalescent COVID-19 samples.

As handled by the study authors: Amplification from reference gene primers served as the basis for estimated nucleated cell counts. Sequenced by immunoSEQ multiplex PCR; TCRdb stores in-frame clones only, minus some. D and trimming were read from the DNA, whereas the V and J calls and clone size are those reported in that table. Altogether 100,000 to 120,000 clones are present, around 83% being singletons, with the ten largest covering about 3%. The sample was peripheral blood. The rearrangement links TRBV11-2 to TRBJ2-1; D gene ambiguous. The receptor comes from a man aged 35-49 years with acute or convalescent COVID-19. The CDR3 DNA sequence: TGTGCCAGCAGCTTGGCAGGAAACAATGAGCAGTTCTTC. Translation gives CASSLAGNNEQFF.